These 26 T cell receptor beta chains came from one sample sequenced in a study of response to subunit inactivated influenza vaccine. A single record per CDR3 protein comes from TCRdb applying MiXCR to the RT-PCR reads. The data contain roughly 760,000 distinct CDR3 sequences, over 20% of them seen just once; the ten biggest clones take up 9.5% to 13%. The sample was PBMCs from blood, taken less than 6 days after vaccination. Receptor source: a man in his fifties or sixties who received an inactivated influenza vaccine.

The chain recombines TRBV6-5 with TRBJ2-3; tentatively, D is TRBD1 or TRBD2 (5 bases each). Trimming shortened V by 4 bases and J by 5 bases, and 19 bases separated the two germline ends. The CDR3 runs 16 residues. CDR1 and CDR2 (germline): MNHEY, SVGAGI. Here the CDR3 DNA reads TGTGCCAGCAGTTCAGGGCCACTCGGGGTTGTAGATACGCAGTATTTT. Translated: CASSSGPLGVVDTQYF.

This clonotype was seen at least ten times. The chain carries TRBV29-1 and TRBJ2-1; no clear D. This CDR3 comprises 13 residues. Germline values: CDR1 SQVTM, CDR2 ANQGSEA. The V and J ends lost 2 bases and 12 bases respectively, with 17 bases between them. CDR3 loop: CSVERSQLSRQFF. CDR3 in DNA: TGCAGCGTTGAAAGGTCCCAACTTTCCCGGCAGTTCTTC.

This clonotype appeared many times. The chain is built from TRBV6-1 and TRBJ1-1; D is perhaps TRBD1 (5 bases). The CDR3 sequence is 14 residues long. The germline gives CDR1 MNHNS, CDR2 SASEGT. Trimming pared 6 bases from V and 1 base from J, leaving 12 bases between. CDR3 nucleotides: TGTGCCAGCAGAAGGGACGGGACGAACACTGAAGCTTTCTTT. This gives the protein CASRRDGTNTEAFF.

This chain links TRBV9 with TRBJ1-2; D unclear. From germline, CDR1 is SGDLS and CDR2 YYNGEE. V was clipped by 1 base and J by 1 base, with 11 bases between them. The CDR3 loop spans 15 amino acids. The CDR3 loop is CASSVSGAVNYGYTF. The DNA of the CDR3 is TGTGCCAGCAGCGTATCTGGAGCTGTTAACTATGGCTACACCTTC.

The V gene is TRBV20-1, the J gene TRBJ2-7, with TRBD1 matching 7 bases. CDR1 DFQATT and CDR2 SNEGSKA come from the germline V gene (reference sequence). The CDR3 is 13 amino acids. This chain's CDR3 is CSQGTEVSYEQYF. For the CDR3, the DNA is TGCAGCCAAGGGACAGAAGTTTCCTACGAGCAGTACTTC.

This clonotype was counted between two and nine times. This chain connects TRBV2 to TRBJ2-7; TRBD1 matches 9 bases. The germline CDR1 and CDR2 sequences are SNHLY and FYNNEI. With V trimmed by 2 bases and J by 4 bases, 3 bases remained unmatched. The CDR3 has 14 residues. The CDR3 nucleotides are TGTGCCAGCAGTGAATGGACAGGGGAATACGAGCAGTACTTC. It codes for CASSEWTGEYEQYF. Combining the CDR3 with reference TRBV2 and TRBJ2-7 gives the whole variable domain EPEVTQTPSHQVTQMGQEVILRCVPISNHLYFYWYRQILGQKVEFLVSFYNNEISEKSEIFDDQFSVERPDGSNFTLKIRSTKLEDSAMYFCASSEWTGEYEQYFGPGTRLTVT.

The chain carries TRBV6-2 or TRBV6-3 and TRBJ1-5; D gene ambiguous. Deletions cut 2 bases from V and 0 bases from J, with 8 bases between. The germline CDR1 and CDR2 sequences are MNHEY and SVGEGT. The CDR3 runs 15 residues. CDR3 sequence reads: CASSYRQYSNQPQHF. CDR3 in DNA: TGTGCCAGCAGTTACCGCCAGTATAGCAATCAGCCCCAGCATTTT.

The rearrangement uses TRBV10-3 and TRBJ1-5; 12 positions match TRBD1. Trimming at V came to 1 base and at J to 7 bases, leaving 5 bases not matched to a gene. Germline assignment: CDR1 ENHRY and CDR2 SYGVKD. The CDR3 is made up of 16 amino acids. DNA for the CDR3: TGTGCCATCAGTGAGTATGGGACAGGGGGCTGGCAGCCCCAGCATTTT. Translated, it gives CAISEYGTGGWQPQHF.

The chain uses TRBV6-1 and TRBJ2-3; 8 bases agree with TRBD1. V gave up 7 bases and J gave up 3 bases; unmatched junction bases: 9. Germline assignment: CDR1 MNHNS and CDR2 SASEGT. The CDR3 has 15 amino acids. CDR3 DNA: TGTGCCAGCAAGATAATTACAGGGGGAACAGATACGCAGTATTTT. Its translation: CASKIITGGTDTQYF.

In this sample, this clonotype turned up a few times. The CDR3 DNA is TGTGCCAGCACCCCCGGGGTTAACACTGAAGCTTTCTTT. This gives the protein CASTPGVNTEAFF. The chain has TRBV7-9 and TRBJ1-1; D is undetermined. Trimming took 7 bases from V and 2 from J, leaving 11 bases between them. Germline V gene sequence: CDR1 SEHNR, CDR2 FQNEAQ (reference sequence). This CDR3 is 13 amino acids long.

This clonotype was seen only a few times. The V gene is TRBV6-2 or TRBV6-3, the J gene TRBJ1-1; 8 nucleotides line up with TRBD1. This CDR3 region has 14 residues. V trimming: 6 bases; J trimming: 1 base; junction bases outside the gene matches: 4. The germline V gene has CDR1 MNHEY and CDR2 SVGEGT. The CDR3 is CASREDRANTEAFF. CDR3 DNA: TGTGCCAGCAGGGAGGACAGGGCGAACACTGAAGCTTTCTTT.

This clonotype showed up just a few times. The rearrangement joins TRBV27 to TRBJ2-3; 11 bases agree with TRBD1. V was clipped by 4 bases and J by 5 bases; unmatched bases: 2. The germline CDR1 and CDR2 sequences are MNHEY and SMNVEV (reference sequence). This CDR3 has 14 amino acids. The CDR3, as DNA: TGTGCCAGCAGTTGGGGACAGGGGGGAGATACGCAGTATTTT. Translated: CASSWGQGGDTQYF.

CDR3 nucleotide sequence: TGTGCCAGCAGTCGACAGGGGGAACACGAGCAGTACTTC. Translating it yields CASSRQGEHEQYF. The V call is TRBV28, the J call TRBJ2-7, with 9 bases identical to TRBD1. The length of the CDR3 is 13 residues. From germline, CDR1 is MDHEN and CDR2 SYDVKM. The V segment lost 5 bases and the J segment 5 bases; nucleotides outside the gene matches: 4.

This clonotype was picked up a small number of times. The chain is built from TRBV27 and TRBJ1-1; D is undetermined. Germline V gene data show CDR1 as MNHEY and CDR2 as SMNVEV (reference sequence). With 2 bases removed from V and 3 bases from J, the gap between germline ends came to 10 bases. There are 14 residues in the CDR3. The CDR3 bases are TGTGCCAGCAGTTTAAAAGCGGCCCACACTGAAGCTTTCTTT. It translates to CASSLKAAHTEAFF.

The chain employs TRBV6-1 and TRBJ2-5; D unresolved. The CDR3 sequence is 15 residues long. Trimming shortened V by 7 bases and J by 5 bases, and 20 bases separated the two germline ends. Looked up from germline, CDR1 is MNHNS and CDR2 is SASEGT. The CDR3 is CASKRRGNYEETQYF. The CDR3 DNA is TGTGCCAGCAAGAGGAGAGGTAACTACGAGGAGACCCAGTACTTC.

This clonotype came up a few times. V is TRBV29-1 and J is TRBJ2-5, with a possible D match to TRBD2 (5 bases). The germline V and J ends were trimmed by 6 bases and 5 bases, with 13 bases remaining between them. Germline loops: CDR1 SQVTM, CDR2 ANQGSEA. This CDR3 has 12 residues. The CDR3 DNA is TGCAGCGTACGGCTCGGGAAGGAGACCCAGTACTTC. It is translated as CSVRLGKETQYF.

In its sample, this clonotype was seen a few times. The genes are TRBV7-2 and TRBJ2-5; TRBD2 might be the D (7 bases). Germline V lookup: CDR1 SGHTA, CDR2 FQGNSA. Trimming stripped 1 base from V and 9 bases from J, with 18 bases between. CDR3 size: 15 residues. The CDR3 nucleotides read TGTGCCAGCAGCTTAGTAGTGGGGGGGCCAGGGTCCCAGTACTTC. Its protein is CASSLVVGGPGSQYF.

This clonotype has ten or more counts. CDR3 region: CSATRTGEEKTQYF. The CDR3 DNA is TGCAGTGCTACCCGGACAGGGGAAGAAAAGACCCAGTACTTC. The genes are TRBV20-1 and TRBJ2-5, with 9 bases aligning to TRBD1. This CDR3 contains 14 residues. The germline V gene has CDR1 DFQATT and CDR2 SNEGSKA (reference sequence). Germline trimming cut 4 bases from V and 6 bases from J; bases unmatched to any gene: 9.

The V and J genes are TRBV10-3 and TRBJ2-7; a possible D gene is TRBD2 (5 bases). Germline V lookup: CDR1 ENHRY, CDR2 SYGVKD. V lost 3 bases, J lost 4 bases, and 10 bases lay in between. The CDR3 has 13 amino acids. The CDR3: CAISEAAGYEQYF. Written as DNA, the CDR3 is TGTGCCATCAGTGAAGCGGCCGGATACGAGCAGTACTTC.

The chain links TRBV30 to TRBJ1-3; no firm D call. CDR3 size: 12 residues. Between the trimmed V and J ends, which lost 2 bases and 11 bases, there was a span of 13 bases. Germline-derived CDR1 and CDR2 are GTSNPN and SVGIG (reference sequence). CDR3 in amino acids: CAWSLQTGAIYF. Here the CDR3 DNA reads TGTGCCTGGAGTCTACAGACCGGGGCCATATATTTT.

This clonotype was counted between two and nine times. The V call is TRBV20-1, the J call TRBJ1-5; D gene ambiguous. Per the germline V gene, CDR1 is DFQATT and CDR2 is SNEGSKA (reference sequence). Trimming pared 5 bases from V and 5 bases from J, leaving 10 bases between. The CDR3 length is 12 residues. The CDR3 nucleotides read TGCAGTGCTCGGACCCCGGATCAGCCCCAGCATTTT. Translation: CSARTPDQPQHF.

The gene calls are TRBV6-5 and TRBJ2-7, with D perhaps matching TRBD2 (6 bases). Germline CDR1 is MNHEY and CDR2 is SVGAGI. The CDR3 sequence is 15 residues long. The V end lost 2 bases, the J end lost 6 bases, and 17 bases lay between the germline ends. Here the CDR3 reads CASSYPLRHSGEQYF. Written as DNA, the CDR3 is TGTGCCAGCAGTTACCCACTGAGACATAGCGGCGAGCAGTACTTC.

The chain employs TRBV28 and TRBJ1-5, with TRBD1 matching over 12 bases. This CDR3 has 15 residues. V shed 4 bases, J shed 7 bases, and the junction held 5 bases outside the gene matches. Germline assignment: CDR1 MDHEN and CDR2 SYDVKM. This chain's CDR3 is CASSSGTGGGQPQHF. The CDR3 bases are TGTGCCAGCAGTTCCGGGACAGGGGGCGGCCAGCCCCAGCATTTT. Looking up the rest from reference TRBV28 and TRBJ1-5 gives the full variable domain: DVKVTQSSRYLVKRTGEKVFLECVQDMDHENMFWYRQDPGLGLRLIYFSYDVKMKEKGDIPEGYSVSREKKERFSLILESASTNQTSMYLCASSSGTGGGQPQHFGDGTRLSIL.

The genes are TRBV23-1 and TRBJ2-7, with D perhaps TRBD1 (5 bases). TRBV23-1 is an open reading frame, and its role is uncertain. The CDR3 covers 14 residues. V lost 2 bases and J 2 bases, leaving 10 bases between the germline ends. DNA of the CDR3: TGCGCCAGCAGTCAAGCCGACAGTCCCTACGAGCAGTACTTC. It codes for CASSQADSPYEQYF.

This clonotype was found a few times. The CDR3 bases are TGTGCCACCAGCAGGAGGGGGCTAGATAGCGGGAACAACGAGCAGTACTTC. This encodes CATSRRGLDSGNNEQYF. The V and J genes are TRBV15 and TRBJ2-7, with D possibly matching TRBD2 (8 bases). This CDR3 is built from 17 residues. The V gene's germline CDR1 is LNHNV and CDR2 YYDKDF (reference sequence). Trimming pared 3 bases from V and 5 bases from J, leaving 23 bases between.

V and J are TRBV11-2 and TRBJ1-2; D gene uncertain. Germline lookup yields CDR1 SGHAT and CDR2 FQNNGV. The V end lost 4 bases, the J end lost 12 bases, and 24 bases lay between the germline ends. CDR3 length equals 15 residues. CDR3 sequence (DNA): TGTGCCAGCAGCTCAATCAAAGAAGCCCTCAAGGTGAACACCTTC. Protein: CASSSIKEALKVNTF.